This T cell receptor (beta chain) comes out of a study of T cell responses to AZD1222 COVID-19 vaccine (dated by TCRdb to about 2021). Broadly, across the study: A total of 233 trial participants underwent TCR sequencing, of whom under 220 had received two doses of AZD1222 and roughly 26 had received two doses of the MenACWY control vaccine. Trial participants were enrolled by age into 18-55, 56-69 and 70-plus year subgroups, with 148, 28 and 57 TCR-sequenced participants respectively. General conclusions and limits of the study: Participants were mostly white British and included more females than males, and it was suggested by the authors that clonal diversity may have been underestimated. Vaccine-associated CD4 TCRs spanned the whole spike protein, with dominant responses in regions 160-218 and 743-854. Nearly half of unique spike-specific TCRs reportedly recognized epitopes outside regions mutated in the B.1.351 and B.1.1.7 variants. Conclusions about previously exposed vaccinees are limited because only six or seven AZD1222 recipients were SARS-CoV-2 seropositive at baseline. In the small 56-69-year group, the increase in depth fell short of significance, most likely because of low power. Because no samples from the day 14 peak response were available, repertoires could be characterized only after the peak T cell response. Spike-specific TCR breadth and depth rose significantly after two AZD1222 doses compared with day 0 and with MenACWY recipients.

With respect to this clone: Its antigen is not yet known. One base away there is no much larger clone; base qualities are not given.

CDR1 and CDR2 are drawn from the germline V gene: MDHEN, SYDVKM. The CDR3 covers 12 residues, taking in both the cysteine and the phenylalanine. Of all the DNA, just the CDR3 is kept, 36 bases in frame from base 1. Relative to germline, V is missing 8 bases and J is missing 2 bases, with 0 bases of the junction outside any gene match. The CDR3 regions of human TCRbeta chains were subjected to immunosequencing. The source study handled its data this way. TCRs in the repertoires were matched against a reference library of SARS-CoV-2-specific TCRs that had been generated with the MIRA antigen-specificity platform. Breadth was defined as the fraction of unique TCRs that were SARS-CoV-2-associated. Depth was defined as the fraction of total T cells that were SARS-CoV-2-associated. Each spike-specific TCR was assigned to its reactive spike region and to a CD4 or CD8 class using the MIRA data. Log10-transformed breadth and depth values were compared by one-way ANOVA with Sidak's multiple comparisons tests. This immuneACCESS table, as held by TCRdb, lists in-frame sequences with V and J called but not all clones. Of the missing ones, under half trace to an unresolved V gene in checked studies; the others have no known cause. That table supplies the V and J calls and clone size; D and trimming were determined from the DNA. The sample table records more than 150,000 clones; 80% to 90% of these occur just once. The biggest ten clones account for less than 3% of the sample.

Taken with the paper, the label for time point translates to: baseline before first vaccination. The treatment or condition label on this specimen signifies: meningococcal conjugate vaccine given as trial control. Vaccinee samples came from UK trials COV001 and COV002, including a single-blind randomized controlled phase 2/3 trial of AZD1222 (ChAdOx1 nCoV-19) in healthy adults. For TCRbeta chain sequencing, PBMC samples from trial participants were taken at day 0 and at day 28 after the second dose. This chain joins TRBV28 to TRBJ2-7, with 10 bases in between that match TRBD2. This sequence was found in an adult in good health. This specimen consisted of peripheral blood, obtained on day 0 of MenACWY control vaccination. The nucleotides are TGTGCCAGCGGACTAGCGGCCTACGAGCAGTACTTC. Translated, this is CASGLAAYEQYF. Extended through the reference TRBV28 and TRBJ2-7 proteins, this CDR3 yields the full variable domain: DVKVTQSSRYLVKRTGEKVFLECVQDMDHENMFWYRQDPGLGLRLIYFSYDVKMKEKGDIPEGYSVSREKKERFSLILESASTNQTSMYLCASGLAAYEQYFGPGTRLTVT.